This T cell receptor (beta chain) was sequenced during a study of T cell responses to AZD1222 COVID-19 vaccine. Doses given second, at about 4 or about 12 weeks, were pooled. Sequencing used immunoSEQ multiplex PCR; TCRdb keeps in-frame clones, though not all of them. This table holds more than 80,000 clones, around 89% found once. This CDR3 is built from 14 residues. From germline, CDR1 is SGHNT and CDR2 YYREEE (reference sequence). The ends were cut back, 2 bases at V and 3 bases at J, with 9 bases in the middle. The sequences come from peripheral blood, collected 28 days after the second AZD1222 dose. This TCR was recovered from an adult who received the AZD1222 COVID-19 vaccine. V usage is TRBV5-4 and J usage is TRBJ2-1; D perhaps matches TRBD2 (5 bases). CDR3 amino acids: CASSLAASYNEQFF. The CDR3 DNA reads as TGTGCCAGCAGCTTAGCGGCGAGCTACAATGAGCAGTTCTTC. The complete variable domain, with remaining parts taken from reference TRBV5-4 and TRBJ2-1, reads ETGVTQSPTHLIKTRGQQVTLRCSSQSGHNTVSWYQQALGQGPQFIFQYYREEENGRGNFPPRFSGLQFPNYSSELNVNALELDDSALYLCASSLAASYNEQFFGPGTRLTVL.